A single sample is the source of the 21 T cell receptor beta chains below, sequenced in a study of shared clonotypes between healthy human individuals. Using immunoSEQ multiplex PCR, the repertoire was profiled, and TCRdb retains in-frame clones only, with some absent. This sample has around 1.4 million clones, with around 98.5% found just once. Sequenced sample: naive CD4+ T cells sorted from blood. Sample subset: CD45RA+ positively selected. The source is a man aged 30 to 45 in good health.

CDR3 protein: CASSLTRASHGYTF. CDR3 sequence (DNA): TGTGCCAGCAGTTTAACCAGGGCATCCCACGGCTACACCTTC. The chain recombines TRBV28 with TRBJ1-2, with D perhaps TRBD1 (5 bases). Germline V gene sequence: CDR1 MDHEN, CDR2 SYDVKM. The CDR3 runs to 14 residues. The V end was cut by 2 bases, the J end by 8 bases, with 15 bases between.

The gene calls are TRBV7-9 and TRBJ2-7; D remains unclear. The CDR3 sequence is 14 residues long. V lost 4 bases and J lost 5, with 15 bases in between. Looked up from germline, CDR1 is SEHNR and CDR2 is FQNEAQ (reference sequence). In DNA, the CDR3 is TGTGCCAGCAGCTCCGATCGTGGATCGAACGAGCAGTACTTC. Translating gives CASSSDRGSNEQYF.

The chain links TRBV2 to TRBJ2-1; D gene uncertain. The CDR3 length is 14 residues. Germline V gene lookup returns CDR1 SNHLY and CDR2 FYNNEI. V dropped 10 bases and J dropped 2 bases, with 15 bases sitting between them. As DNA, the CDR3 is TGTGCCACCGCTCGGATTTTGACCTACAATGAGCAGTTCTTC. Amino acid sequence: CATARILTYNEQFF.

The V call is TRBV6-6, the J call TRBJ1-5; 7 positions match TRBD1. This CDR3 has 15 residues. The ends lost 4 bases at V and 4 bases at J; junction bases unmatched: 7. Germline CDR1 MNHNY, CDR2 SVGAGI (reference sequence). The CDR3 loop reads CASSSHSGGNQPQHF. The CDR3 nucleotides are TGTGCCAGCAGTTCCCACTCAGGGGGAAATCAGCCCCAGCATTTT.

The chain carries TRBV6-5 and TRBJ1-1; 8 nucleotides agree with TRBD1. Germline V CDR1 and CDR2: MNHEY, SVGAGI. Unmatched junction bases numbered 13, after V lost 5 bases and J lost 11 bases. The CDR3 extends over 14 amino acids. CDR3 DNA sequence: TGTGCCAGCAGTCAAGGGGACAGGCACCTTAGGGCTTTCTTT. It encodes CASSQGDRHLRAFF.

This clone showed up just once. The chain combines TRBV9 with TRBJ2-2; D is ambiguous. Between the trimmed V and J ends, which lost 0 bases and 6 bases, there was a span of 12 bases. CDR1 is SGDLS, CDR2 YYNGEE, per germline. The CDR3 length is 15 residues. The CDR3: CASSVATAPSGELFF. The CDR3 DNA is TGTGCCAGCAGCGTAGCTACGGCCCCGTCCGGGGAGCTGTTTTTT.

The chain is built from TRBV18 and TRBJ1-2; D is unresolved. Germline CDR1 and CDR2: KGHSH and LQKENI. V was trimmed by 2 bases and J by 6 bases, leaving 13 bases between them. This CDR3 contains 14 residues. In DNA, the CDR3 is TGTGCCAGCTCACCAACGGAAGTCGAAAATGGCTACACCTTC. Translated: CASSPTEVENGYTF. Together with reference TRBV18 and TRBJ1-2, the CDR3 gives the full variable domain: NAGVMQNPRHLVRRRGQEARLRCSPMKGHSHVYWYRQLPEEGLKFMVYLQKENIIDESGMPKERFSAEFPKEGPSILRIQQVVRGDSAAYFCASSPTEVENGYTFGSGTRLTVV.

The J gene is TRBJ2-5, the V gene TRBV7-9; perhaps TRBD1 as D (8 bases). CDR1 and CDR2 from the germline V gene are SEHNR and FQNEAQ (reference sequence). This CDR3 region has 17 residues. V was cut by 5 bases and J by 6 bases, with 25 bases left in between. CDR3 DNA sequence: TGTGCCAGCAGCACAACCTACAGGGGGACTACCGAGCAGACCCAGTACTTC. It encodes CASSTTYRGTTEQTQYF. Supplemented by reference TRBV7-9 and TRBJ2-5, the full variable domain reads DTGVSQNPRHKITKRGQNVTFRCDPISEHNRLYWYRQTLGQGPEFLTYFQNEAQLEKSRLLSDRFSAERPKGSFSTLEIQRTEQGDSAMYLCASSTTYRGTTEQTQYFGPGTRLLVL.

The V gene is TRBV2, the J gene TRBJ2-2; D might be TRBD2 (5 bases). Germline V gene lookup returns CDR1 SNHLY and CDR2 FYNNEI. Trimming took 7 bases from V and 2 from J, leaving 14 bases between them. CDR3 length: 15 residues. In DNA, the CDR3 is TGTGCCAGCAAGGAGAAGACTACCAACACCGGGGAGCTGTTTTTT. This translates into CASKEKTTNTGELFF. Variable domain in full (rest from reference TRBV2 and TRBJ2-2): EPEVTQTPSHQVTQMGQEVILRCVPISNHLYFYWYRQILGQKVEFLVSFYNNEISEKSEIFDDQFSVERPDGSNFTLKIRSTKLEDSAMYFCASKEKTTNTGELFFGEGSRLTVL.

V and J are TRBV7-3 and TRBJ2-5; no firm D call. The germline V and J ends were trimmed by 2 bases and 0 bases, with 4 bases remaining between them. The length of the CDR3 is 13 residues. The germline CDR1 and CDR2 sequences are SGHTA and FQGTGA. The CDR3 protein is CASSLGYQETQYF. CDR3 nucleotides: TGTGCCAGCAGCTTAGGGTACCAAGAGACCCAGTACTTC.

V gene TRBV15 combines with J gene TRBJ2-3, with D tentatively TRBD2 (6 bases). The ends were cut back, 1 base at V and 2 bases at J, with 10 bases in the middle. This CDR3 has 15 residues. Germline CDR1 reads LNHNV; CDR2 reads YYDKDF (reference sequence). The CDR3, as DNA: TGTGCCACCAGCAGAGGCGGGATCTTCACAGATACGCAGTATTTT. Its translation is CATSRGGIFTDTQYF.

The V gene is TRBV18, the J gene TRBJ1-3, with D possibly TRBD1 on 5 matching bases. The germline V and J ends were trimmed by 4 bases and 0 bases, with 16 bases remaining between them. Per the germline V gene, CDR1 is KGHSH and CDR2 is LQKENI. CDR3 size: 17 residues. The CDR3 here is CASSLKRGANSGNTIYF. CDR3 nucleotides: TGTGCCAGCTCACTAAAACGGGGCGCCAACTCTGGAAACACCATATATTTT. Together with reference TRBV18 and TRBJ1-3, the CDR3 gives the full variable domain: NAGVMQNPRHLVRRRGQEARLRCSPMKGHSHVYWYRQLPEEGLKFMVYLQKENIIDESGMPKERFSAEFPKEGPSILRIQQVVRGDSAAYFCASSLKRGANSGNTIYFGEGSWLTVV.

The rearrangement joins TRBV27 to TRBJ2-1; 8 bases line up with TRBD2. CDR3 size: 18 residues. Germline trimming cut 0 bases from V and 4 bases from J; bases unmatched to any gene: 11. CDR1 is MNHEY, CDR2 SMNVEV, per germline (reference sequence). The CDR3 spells CASSLSLRLARQYNEQFF. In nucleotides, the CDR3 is TGTGCCAGCAGTTTATCTCTGCGACTAGCGCGGCAATACAATGAGCAGTTCTTC.

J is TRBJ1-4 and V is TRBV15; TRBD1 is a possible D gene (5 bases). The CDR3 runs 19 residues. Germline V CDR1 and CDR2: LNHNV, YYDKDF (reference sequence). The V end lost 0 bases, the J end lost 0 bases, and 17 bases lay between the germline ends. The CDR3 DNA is TGTGCCACCAGCAGAGATTCGGCAGGGTGGGGGGCAACTAATGAAAAACTGTTTTTT. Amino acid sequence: CATSRDSAGWGATNEKLFF.

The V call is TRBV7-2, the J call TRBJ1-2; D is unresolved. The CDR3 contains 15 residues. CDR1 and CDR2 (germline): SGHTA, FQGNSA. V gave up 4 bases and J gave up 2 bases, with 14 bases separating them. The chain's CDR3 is CASSSRITENYGYTF. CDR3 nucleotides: TGTGCCAGCAGCTCGCGGATAACGGAAAACTATGGCTACACCTTC.

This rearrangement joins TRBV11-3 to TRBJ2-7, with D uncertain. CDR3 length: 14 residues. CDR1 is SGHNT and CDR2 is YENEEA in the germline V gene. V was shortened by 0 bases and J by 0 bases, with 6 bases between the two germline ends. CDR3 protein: CASSLDGNSYEQYF. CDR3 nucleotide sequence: TGTGCCAGCAGCTTAGATGGCAACTCCTACGAGCAGTACTTC. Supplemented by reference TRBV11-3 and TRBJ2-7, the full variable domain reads EAGVVQSPRYKIIEKKQPVAFWCNPISGHNTLYWYLQNLGQGPELLIRYENEEAVDDSQLPKDRFSAERLKGVDSTLKIQPAELGDSAVYLCASSLDGNSYEQYFGPGTRLTVT.

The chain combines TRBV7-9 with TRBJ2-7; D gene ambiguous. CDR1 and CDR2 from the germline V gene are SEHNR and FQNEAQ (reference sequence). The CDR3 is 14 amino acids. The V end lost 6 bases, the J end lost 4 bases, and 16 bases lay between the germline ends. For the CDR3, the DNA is TGTGCCAGCAGTCCCCGGGCGGACGTGTACGAGCAGTACTTC. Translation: CASSPRADVYEQYF.

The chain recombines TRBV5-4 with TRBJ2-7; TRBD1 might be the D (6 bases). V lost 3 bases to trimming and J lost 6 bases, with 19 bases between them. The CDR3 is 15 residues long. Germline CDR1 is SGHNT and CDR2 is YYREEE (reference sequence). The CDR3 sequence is CASSSGTLPIGEQYF. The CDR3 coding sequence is TGTGCCAGCAGCTCCGGGACACTCCCGATTGGCGAGCAGTACTTC.

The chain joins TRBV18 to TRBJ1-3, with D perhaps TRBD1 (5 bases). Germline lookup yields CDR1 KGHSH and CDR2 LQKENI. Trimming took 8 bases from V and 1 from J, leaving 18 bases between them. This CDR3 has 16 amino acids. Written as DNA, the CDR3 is TGTGCCAGCCTCGAGGGACGGATGAGATCTGGAAACACCATATATTTT. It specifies CASLEGRMRSGNTIYF.

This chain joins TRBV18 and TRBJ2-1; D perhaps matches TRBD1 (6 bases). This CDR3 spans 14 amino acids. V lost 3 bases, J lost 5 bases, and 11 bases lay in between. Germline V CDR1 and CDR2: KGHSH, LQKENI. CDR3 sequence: CASSPRDTHNEQFF. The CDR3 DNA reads TGTGCCAGCTCACCCCGGGACACTCACAATGAGCAGTTCTTC.

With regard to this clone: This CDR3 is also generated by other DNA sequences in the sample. The CDR3 protein is CASSPPGRGLYEQYF. The CDR3 region has the DNA TGTGCCAGCTCACCACCGGGGCGGGGTCTCTACGAGCAGTACTTC. The chain couples TRBV18 to TRBJ2-7; possibly TRBD2 for D (6 bases). CDR1 and CDR2 (germline): KGHSH, LQKENI. CDR3 length: 15 amino acids. V was shortened by 0 bases and J by 3 bases, with 12 bases between the two germline ends.